The 29 T cell receptor beta chains in this list originate from one sample, sequenced in a study of beta chain features in type 1 diabetes. Study outcomes and limitations: Shortening of TCRB CDR3s, moderate but significant, appeared in all four CD4+ subsets of Type 1 diabetes patients.

The isolated RNA, all of it, was reverse transcribed, so expressed TCRB transcripts were what got sequenced. Generated by immunoSEQ multiplex PCR, the TCRdb table keeps only in-frame clones and is missing some. In the table there are about 150,000 clones, approximately 10% of which are singletons. These receptors have no known antigen. The sequencing sample was made of central memory CD4+ T cells from blood. These receptors originate from a young man with type 1 diabetes.

This clone was seen only once. The chain links TRBV6-1 to TRBJ1-5; a possible D gene is TRBD1 (6 bases). CDR1 and CDR2 from the germline V gene are MNHNS and SASEGT. The V gene lost 7 bases and the J gene lost 2 bases, with 12 bases spanning the gap. This CDR3 has 14 amino acids. CDR3 region: CASNGQSGNQPQHF. The DNA of the CDR3 is TGTGCCAGCAATGGACAGTCGGGCAATCAGCCCCAGCATTTT.

J is TRBJ2-7 and V is TRBV2; perhaps TRBD2 as D (5 bases). Germline CDR1 reads SNHLY; CDR2 reads FYNNEI. The CDR3 is 14 residues long. V was clipped by 7 bases and J by 5 bases, with 18 bases between them. CDR3 loop: CASNPLIVRDEQYF. As DNA, the CDR3 is TGTGCCAGCAACCCACTGATTGTGAGGGACGAGCAGTACTTC.

Notes on this clone: A much larger clone differs from this one at a single base, so this may be a read error. V and J are TRBV27 and TRBJ1-1; TRBD1 might be the D (6 bases). CDR1 MNHEY and CDR2 SMNVEV come from the germline V gene (reference sequence). Deletions cut 6 bases from V and 2 bases from J, with 10 bases between. The CDR3 extends over 13 amino acids. Here the CDR3 DNA reads TGTGCCAGCAGCCAACAGGGTAACACTGAAGCTTTCTTT. Amino acids: CASSQQGNTEAFF.

This clone showed up many times. The chain joins TRBV29-1 to TRBJ1-5; TRBD1 matches 9 bases. The germline CDR1 and CDR2 sequences are SQVTM and ANQGSEA. V was clipped by 6 bases and J by 7 bases; unmatched bases: 4. The CDR3 sequence is 12 residues long. The CDR3 spells CSVGTGQQPQHF. The CDR3 DNA is TGCAGCGTGGGGACAGGGCAGCAGCCCCAGCATTTT.

This clone was observed a few times. DNA for the CDR3: TGTGCCAGCAGCTTGGCCATGGGGGACAGGGGTACAGCTTTCTTT. Protein sequence: CASSLAMGDRGTAFF. The gene calls are TRBV5-4 and TRBJ1-1; 10 bases fit TRBD1. Trimming at V came to 0 bases and at J to 10 bases, leaving 9 bases not matched to a gene. Germline V lookup: CDR1 SGHNT, CDR2 YYREEE (reference sequence). The length of the CDR3 is 15 residues.

The chain has TRBV29-1 and TRBJ2-5, with 7 bases lining up with TRBD2. Looked up from germline, CDR1 is SQVTM and CDR2 is ANQGSEA. The CDR3 contains 15 residues. Trimming at V came to 8 bases and at J to 5 bases, leaving 17 bases not matched to a gene. CDR3 sequence: CSIRPRVAGDETQYF. The CDR3 DNA reads as TGCAGCATACGACCGAGGGTAGCGGGTGATGAGACCCAGTACTTC.

This clone was recorded a few times. V usage is TRBV5-5 and J usage is TRBJ2-7, with unresolved D. Germline lookup yields CDR1 SGHKS and CDR2 YYEKEE (reference sequence). Trimming removed 6 bases from V and 0 bases from J, with 13 bases in between. The CDR3 loop spans 14 amino acids. The CDR3 loop reads CASTPSRSSYEQYF. The CDR3 DNA is TGTGCCAGCACCCCTAGTCGGAGCTCCTACGAGCAGTACTTC.

This clone was observed a handful of times. The chain recombines TRBV5-1 with TRBJ1-1; D might be TRBD1 (5 bases). The ends were cut back, 0 bases at V and 3 bases at J, with 6 bases in the middle. The germline V gene has CDR1 SGHRS and CDR2 YFSETQ. CDR3 length: 13 residues. The CDR3 spells CASSLGRDTEAFF. The CDR3 DNA reads TGCGCCAGCAGCTTGGGCAGGGACACTGAAGCTTTCTTT. The complete variable domain, with remaining parts taken from reference TRBV5-1 and TRBJ1-1, reads KAGVTQTPRYLIKTRGQQVTLSCSPISGHRSVSWYQQTPGQGLQFLFEYFSETQRNKGNFPGRFSGRQFSNSRSEMNVSTLELGDSALYLCASSLGRDTEAFFGQGTRLTVV.

Here the CDR3 reads CASSPGGAGNNEQYF. CDR3 bases: TGTGCCAGCAGCCCGGGGGGGGCAGGGAACAACGAGCAGTACTTC. This sequence joins TRBV7-2 and TRBJ2-7, with TRBD2 identical over 8 bases. V was clipped by 5 bases and J by 5 bases; unmatched bases: 11. This CDR3 spans 15 amino acids. Germline assignment: CDR1 SGHTA and CDR2 FQGNSA.

The chain uses TRBV7-9 and TRBJ2-7; D is unclear. CDR3 length equals 15 residues. Germline V gives CDR1 SEHNR, CDR2 FQNEAQ (reference sequence). V lost 5 bases to trimming and J lost 0 bases, with 14 bases between them. The CDR3 DNA reads TGTGCCAGCAGCCCAATTTCAACGAGCTCCTACGAGCAGTACTTC. This translates into CASSPISTSSYEQYF.

This clone came up a few times. The chain links TRBV28 to TRBJ2-1, with D possibly being TRBD2 (5 bases). The CDR3 runs to 14 residues. Germline V gene lookup returns CDR1 MDHEN and CDR2 SYDVKM. Deletions cut 3 bases from V and 6 bases from J, with 12 bases between. The CDR3 loop reads CASSFWGAGNEQFF. For the CDR3, the DNA is TGTGCCAGCAGTTTTTGGGGAGCTGGCAATGAGCAGTTCTTC. Complete variable domain (other parts from reference TRBV28 and TRBJ2-1): DVKVTQSSRYLVKRTGEKVFLECVQDMDHENMFWYRQDPGLGLRLIYFSYDVKMKEKGDIPEGYSVSREKKERFSLILESASTNQTSMYLCASSFWGAGNEQFFGPGTRLTVL.

This clone has only a few counts. The CDR3 is CASSQGVDRAEAFF. In nucleotides, the CDR3 is TGTGCCAGCAGCCAGGGGGTGGACAGGGCTGAAGCTTTCTTT. The chain is built from TRBV4-2 and TRBJ1-1; the match to TRBD1 covers 8 bases. The CDR3 runs 14 residues. Germline lookup yields CDR1 LGHNA and CDR2 YNFKEQ. The ends lost 3 bases at V and 6 bases at J; junction bases unmatched: 6.

A few counts support this clone. The chain couples TRBV9 to TRBJ1-5; D is uncertain. The CDR3 runs to 13 residues. Trimming removed 0 bases from V and 5 bases from J, with 6 bases in between. Germline V gene sequence: CDR1 SGDLS, CDR2 YYNGEE. The CDR3 bases are TGTGCCAGCAGCGTAGATCCAGATCAGCCCCAGCATTTT. Encoded protein: CASSVDPDQPQHF.

The chain is built from TRBV11-2 and TRBJ1-1, with TRBD1 identical over 7 bases. J was trimmed by 3 bases and V by 3 bases; bases with no gene match: 10. CDR3 length: 16 residues. Germline CDR1 and CDR2: SGHAT and FQNNGV. CDR3 amino acids: CASSFSSGQGDTEAFF. In DNA, the CDR3 is TGTGCCAGCAGCTTTTCCTCGGGGCAGGGGGACACTGAAGCTTTCTTT.

The V call is TRBV9, the J call TRBJ2-7, with TRBD2 matching 7 bases. Germline V gives CDR1 SGDLS, CDR2 YYNGEE. V shed 0 bases, J shed 3 bases, and the junction held 6 bases outside the gene matches. This CDR3 comprises 15 residues. CDR3 DNA: TGTGCCAGCAGCGTAGCCCCAGCGGGACTCTACGAGCAGTACTTC. It specifies CASSVAPAGLYEQYF.

A few counts support this clone. A much larger clone lies a single base off, so this may be a read error. The chain is built from TRBV6-1 and TRBJ1-2; D is ambiguous. V was shortened by 3 bases and J by 4 bases, with 6 bases between the two germline ends. The CDR3 extends over 12 amino acids. CDR1 is MNHNS and CDR2 is SASEGT in the germline V gene. CDR3 amino acids: CASSESGYGYTF. Written as DNA, the CDR3 is TGTGCCAGCAGTGAGAGCGGCTATGGCTACACCTTC.

The rearrangement uses TRBV30 and TRBJ1-5, with TRBD1 matching over 8 bases. This CDR3 is 14 amino acids long. Germline V gene data show CDR1 as GTSNPN and CDR2 as SVGIG (reference sequence). With V trimmed by 2 bases and J by 3 bases, 3 bases remained unmatched. CDR3 region: CAWSTGGINQPQHF. CDR3 sequence (DNA): TGTGCCTGGAGTACAGGGGGAATCAATCAGCCCCAGCATTTT.

This clone was seen more than once but under ten times. The rearrangement links TRBV10-3 to TRBJ2-7, with D possibly matching TRBD1 (7 bases). From germline, CDR1 is ENHRY and CDR2 SYGVKD. V was shortened by 4 bases and J by 2 bases, with 18 bases between the two germline ends. CDR3 size: 16 residues. The CDR3 is CAISATGAGSAYEQYF. The CDR3 nucleotides are TGTGCCATCAGTGCCACAGGGGCGGGATCAGCCTACGAGCAGTACTTC.

The chain links TRBV7-9 to TRBJ2-1; 8 nucleotides align to TRBD2. Losses at the gene ends were 5 bases for V and 15 bases for J; bases not matched to a gene: 9. Germline CDR1 reads SEHNR; CDR2 reads FQNEAQ (reference sequence). This CDR3 has 12 residues. CDR3 DNA: TGTGCCAGCAGCCCTGACACGGGAGGGTGGTTCTTC. Protein: CASSPDTGGWFF.

This clone was seen at least ten times. V is TRBV4-1 and J is TRBJ1-1; 7 nucleotides match TRBD1. Germline-derived CDR1 and CDR2 are MGHRA and YSYEKL. J was trimmed by 0 bases and V by 4 bases; bases with no gene match: 8. The CDR3 consists of 16 residues. DNA of the CDR3: TGCGCCAGCAGCCTCGGACAGGCCGAAATGAACACTGAAGCTTTCTTT. As protein: CASSLGQAEMNTEAFF.

This chain links TRBV7-2 with TRBJ2-2, with D tentatively TRBD2 (5 bases). CDR1 and CDR2 (germline): SGHTA, FQGNSA. V gave up 5 bases and J gave up 6 bases, with 10 bases separating them. This CDR3 region has 13 residues. As DNA, the CDR3 is TGTGCCAGCAGCCACCCGAGGGCCGGGGAGCTGTTTTTT. Protein: CASSHPRAGELFF.

The chain combines TRBV10-3 with TRBJ1-2, with TRBD1 as a possible D gene (6 bases). The germline V gene has CDR1 ENHRY and CDR2 SYGVKD. The CDR3 sequence is 14 residues long. Trimming stripped 3 bases from V and 8 bases from J, with 16 bases between. The DNA for the CDR3 is TGTGCCATCAGTGACAGTCAGGGGCCGGGGGGCTACACCTTC. It translates to CAISDSQGPGGYTF.

The chain links TRBV2 to TRBJ2-6; D uncertain. V lost 10 bases, J lost 0 bases, and 10 bases lay in between. The CDR3 runs to 14 residues. Germline lookup yields CDR1 SNHLY and CDR2 FYNNEI. The CDR3 coding sequence is TGTGCCACCAAAAGAGCCTCTGGGGCCAACGTCCTGACTTTC. Residues: CATKRASGANVLTF.

CDR3 in amino acids: CASSFLTGGEETQYF. In DNA form, the CDR3 reads TGTGCCAGCAGCTTCCTGACAGGGGGTGAAGAGACCCAGTACTTC. The J gene is TRBJ2-5, the V gene TRBV7-9, with 9 bases that match TRBD1. V dropped 3 bases and J dropped 3; count of bases not matched to a gene: 5. The CDR3 is 15 residues long. The germline gives CDR1 SEHNR, CDR2 FQNEAQ (reference sequence).

The chain uses TRBV4-2 and TRBJ2-5; 7 nucleotides align to TRBD2. With the DNA end fitting TRBJ2-7 better, the J assignment may be wrong. This CDR3 has 15 residues. The germline V gene has CDR1 LGHNA and CDR2 YNFKEQ. CDR3 residues: CASSQDLLATYEQYF. Written as DNA, the CDR3 is TGTGCCAGCAGCCAAGATTTACTAGCGACCTACGAGCAGTACTTC.

This clone was seen a few times. The gene calls are TRBV6-5 and TRBJ2-7, with a possible D match to TRBD1 (6 bases). Trimming took off 6 bases at V and 2 bases at J, with 14 bases between the two ends. This CDR3 comprises 14 residues. Germline-derived CDR1 and CDR2 are MNHEY and SVGAGI. The CDR3 DNA is TGTGCCAGCAGCACCTCGGGACACCCCTACGAGCAGTACTTC. This gives the protein CASSTSGHPYEQYF.

The V gene is TRBV14, the J gene TRBJ2-3, with TRBD2 matching 12 bases. V shed 8 bases, J shed 8 bases, and the junction held 8 bases outside the gene matches. This CDR3 has 14 amino acids. Germline V gives CDR1 SGHDN, CDR2 FVKESK. CDR3 bases: TGTGCCAGCCAAGGACTAGCGGGAATGGGTACGCAGTATTTT. Encoded protein: CASQGLAGMGTQYF.

The chain joins TRBV29-1 to TRBJ2-3; D not resolved. CDR3 size: 13 residues. V lost 3 bases and J 6 bases, leaving 13 bases between the germline ends. CDR1 is SQVTM and CDR2 is ANQGSEA in the germline V gene. DNA for the CDR3: TGCAGCGTTGACAGGTTCCCTCTGGATACGCAGTATTTT. Protein product: CSVDRFPLDTQYF.

This clone has only a few counts. This sample includes further DNA sequences coding for the same CDR3. This rearrangement joins TRBV28 to TRBJ1-1; D call uncertain. The length of the CDR3 is 11 residues. Germline lookup yields CDR1 MDHEN and CDR2 SYDVKM. V was trimmed by 1 base and J by 7 bases, leaving 4 bases between them. DNA of the CDR3: TGTGCCAGCAGTTTATACGGTGAAGCTTTCTTT. This gives the protein CASSLYGEAFF.